What follows are 12 T cell receptor beta chains derived from one specimen sequenced in a study of T cell responses to AZD1222 COVID-19 vaccine. Data came from immunoSEQ multiplex PCR; TCRdb stores just in-frame clones and leaves some out. Here the sample spans roughly 97,000 clones, approximately 86% being singletons. The source material was peripheral blood, sampled 28 days after the second dose of the MenACWY control vaccine. These receptors were collected from an adult who received the MenACWY meningococcal vaccine as a control.

This chain joins TRBV5-8 and TRBJ1-1, with D unclear. Trimming pared 2 bases from V and 3 bases from J, leaving 8 bases between. From germline, CDR1 is SGHTS and CDR2 YDEGEE. This CDR3 has 13 amino acids. CDR3 nucleotides: TGTGCCAGCAGCTTCCCGTCCCACACTGAAGCTTTCTTT. This encodes CASSFPSHTEAFF.

The gene calls are TRBV11-2 and TRBJ2-5; D might be TRBD1 (5 bases). From germline, CDR1 is SGHAT and CDR2 FQNNGV. CDR3 size: 14 residues. V was clipped by 3 bases and J by 5 bases, with 13 bases between them. CDR3 loop: CASSFSDSSETQYF. The DNA for the CDR3 is TGTGCCAGCAGCTTTAGTGACAGCTCCGAGACCCAGTACTTC.

CDR3 sequence reads: CASSQDEDRFYEQYF. The CDR3 nucleotides read TGTGCCAGCAGCCAAGATGAGGACAGATTCTACGAGCAGTACTTC. This chain links TRBV3-1 (or the pseudogene TRBV3-2) with TRBJ2-7; D possibly corresponds to TRBD1 (6 bases). V lost 0 bases, J lost 3 bases, and 12 bases lay in between. This CDR3 contains 15 residues. Germline values: CDR1 LGHDT, CDR2 YNNKEL (reference sequence).

The chain is built from TRBV7-2 and TRBJ2-7, with D tentatively TRBD2 (5 bases). The V and J ends lost 3 bases and 0 bases respectively, with 12 bases between them. Per germline, CDR1 SGHTA and CDR2 FQGNSA. The CDR3 runs 15 residues. The CDR3: CASSFGGSLSYEQYF. As DNA, the CDR3 is TGTGCCAGCAGCTTTGGCGGGTCCCTCTCCTACGAGCAGTACTTC.

The rearrangement uses TRBV11-2 and TRBJ2-3; 8 bases agree with TRBD2. The CDR3 contains 15 residues. Germline CDR1 reads SGHAT; CDR2 reads FQNNGV. J was trimmed by 5 bases and V by 5 bases; bases with no gene match: 9. CDR3 residues: CASSPGTGGLDTQYF. CDR3 coding DNA: TGTGCCAGCAGCCCCGGGACGGGAGGGTTAGATACGCAGTATTTT.

The chain employs TRBV28 and TRBJ1-5; 7 nucleotides align to TRBD1. The CDR3 contains 19 residues. The J segment lost 1 base and the V segment lost 6 bases, leaving 18 bases of the junction unmatched. From germline, CDR1 is MDHEN and CDR2 SYDVKM. DNA for the CDR3: TGTGCCAGCAGGACCTCCGGGACAGACCCTCCTTGGAGCAATCAGCCCCAGCATTTT. Translation: CASRTSGTDPPWSNQPQHF.

The chain uses TRBV9 and TRBJ1-6; TRBD1 matches at 7 bases. V gave up 3 bases and J gave up 4 bases; unmatched junction bases: 7. In germline, CDR1 is SGDLS, CDR2 YYNGEE. CDR3 length: 16 amino acids. The DNA of the CDR3 is TGTGCCAGCAGCGCCCTACGGGACAGTTATAATTCACCCCTCCACTTT. Translating gives CASSALRDSYNSPLHF.

The chain has TRBV7-2 and TRBJ2-7; D may be TRBD1 or TRBD2 (6 bases each). V was clipped by 1 base and J by 3 bases, with 13 bases between them. Germline V gene data show CDR1 as SGHTA and CDR2 as FQGNSA. This CDR3 has 15 amino acids. In DNA, the CDR3 is TGTGCCAGCAGCTTAGACAGGGAGGTCAACTACGAGCAGTACTTC. It is translated as CASSLDREVNYEQYF.

The DNA of the CDR3 is TGTGCCAGTAATGGGGCAGGGGGCGCAGATACGCAGTATTTT. Amino acid sequence: CASNGAGGADTQYF. The chain has TRBV9 and TRBJ2-3; 8 nucleotides line up with TRBD1. Germline V gene data show CDR1 as SGDLS and CDR2 as YYNGEE. The CDR3 totals 14 residues. Unmatched junction bases numbered 9, after V lost 8 bases and J lost 4 bases.

This chain links TRBV6-5 with TRBJ2-7, with D perhaps assigned TRBD1 or TRBD2 (5 bases each). Trimming shortened V by 2 bases and J by 0 bases, and 8 bases separated the two germline ends. The CDR3 is made up of 14 amino acids. The germline V gene has CDR1 MNHEY and CDR2 SVGAGI. The CDR3 spells CASSYGGTSYEQYF. CDR3 coding DNA: TGTGCCAGCAGTTACGGGGGAACCTCCTACGAGCAGTACTTC.

The chain links TRBV7-2 to TRBJ2-7; 9 bases fit TRBD2. There are 14 residues in the CDR3. Losses at the gene ends were 2 bases for V and 6 bases for J; bases not matched to a gene: 5. The germline V gene encodes CDR1 SGHTA and CDR2 FQGNSA. The CDR3 nucleotides read TGTGCCAGCAGCTTACGCAGCGGGGGGAGCGAGCAGTACTTC. It yields the protein CASSLRSGGSEQYF.

The J gene is TRBJ1-2, the V gene TRBV28, with D hard to call. CDR3 length equals 11 residues. V lost 7 bases and J 7 bases, leaving 10 bases between the germline ends. CDR1 and CDR2 from the germline V gene are MDHEN and SYDVKM. The CDR3 reads CASNVGRGYTF. The CDR3 DNA reads as TGTGCCAGCAATGTTGGTCGTGGCTACACCTTC.